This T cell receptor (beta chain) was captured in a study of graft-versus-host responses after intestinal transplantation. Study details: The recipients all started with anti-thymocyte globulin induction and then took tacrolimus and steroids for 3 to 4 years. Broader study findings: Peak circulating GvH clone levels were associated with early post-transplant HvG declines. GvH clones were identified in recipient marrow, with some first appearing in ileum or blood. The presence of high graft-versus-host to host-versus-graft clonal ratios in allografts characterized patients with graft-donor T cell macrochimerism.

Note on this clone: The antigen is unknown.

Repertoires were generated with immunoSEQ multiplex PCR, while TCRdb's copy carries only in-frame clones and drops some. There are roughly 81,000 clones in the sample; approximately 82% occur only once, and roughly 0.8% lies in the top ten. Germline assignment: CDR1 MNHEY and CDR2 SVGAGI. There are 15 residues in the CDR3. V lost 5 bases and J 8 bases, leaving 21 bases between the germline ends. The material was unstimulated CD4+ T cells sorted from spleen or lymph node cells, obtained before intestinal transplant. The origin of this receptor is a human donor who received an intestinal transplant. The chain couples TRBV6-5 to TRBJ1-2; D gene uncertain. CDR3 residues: CASSPFTLGRMGYTF. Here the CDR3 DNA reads TGTGCCAGCAGTCCTTTTACTCTGGGCCGCATGGGCTACACCTTC.